This TCR beta chain derives from a study of blood T cell repertoires in COVID-19. Background on the study: COVID-19 samples collected from the United States, Italy and Spain covered acute and convalescent phases. The cDNA or gDNA used as material had been derived from T cells, B-cell-depleted T cells, or PBMCs.

About this clone: Other DNA sequences of this sample code for an identical CDR3.

Original processing methods: Counts of nucleated cells, estimated from reference gene primer amplification, were obtained. Sequencing was performed with immunoSEQ multiplex PCR; in TCRdb, only in-frame clones are kept and a portion is missing. From that table come the V and J calls and clone size; the DNA was used to work out D and trimming. The table includes approximately 70,000 clones, about 89% detected once. The germline V gene has CDR1 MNHEY and CDR2 SVGAGI. The trim removed 5 bases at V and 3 bases at J, leaving 0 bases unmatched. This CDR3 has 12 amino acids. This chain uses TRBV6-5 with TRBJ2-5; TRBD2 aligns across 7 bases. The TCR sequence derives from a woman in her fifties or sixties with acute or convalescent COVID-19. The specimen was peripheral blood. The CDR3 nucleotides are TGTGCCAGCAGTCGGGGGGAAGAGACCCAGTACTTC. Its translation is CASSRGEETQYF.